Listed below are T cell receptor beta chains from one sample, sequenced in a study of blood T cell repertoires in COVID-19. Some clones are missing from TCRdb's copy, which holds only in-frame ones; the method was immunoSEQ multiplex PCR. The sample has approximately 310,000 clones; over 75% are singletons. Material for sequencing was peripheral blood. These receptors all come from a woman aged 45 to 65 who had recovered from COVID-19. Both conserved end residues are trimmed from each CDR3. Each record gives: clone size, J gene, V gene, CDR3 protein. Only some rows state a clone size, as once, few, many or a class for expanded clones.

>once|TRBJ2-2|TRBV14
ASSQEGLAGDNGWELF
>NA|TRBJ1-5|TRBV3-1/TRBV3-2
ASSQEWTVNSNQPQH
>NA|TRBJ2-5|TRBV25-1
ASSETRGGQETQY
>once|TRBJ1-5|TRBV20-1
SASKGQGNQPQH
>NA|TRBJ1-2|TRBV4-2
ASSQGQGERGYT
>NA|TRBJ2-7|TRBV29-1
SAQRPGGYEQY
>NA|TRBJ1-1|TRBV7-9
ASRIGWGFMGPNTEAF
>NA|TRBJ1-2|TRBV7-9
ASDSVYYGYT
>NA|TRBJ1-3|TRBV9
ASSVGTGDGNTIY
>NA|TRBJ1-2|TRBV10-3
AISPAGTGGFYGYT
>NA|TRBJ1-4|TRBV27
ASSLAQGRSEKLF
>NA|TRBJ1-5|TRBV3-1/TRBV3-2
ASSYDRDQPQH
>few|TRBJ2-3|TRBV18
ASSPKPNTGFADTQY
>NA|TRBJ2-5|TRBV2
ASRRTGTGEETQY
>NA|TRBJ1-5|TRBV19
ASSMEGNPQH
>NA|TRBJ2-1|TRBV5-1
ASSLSGDEQF
>NA|TRBJ2-1|TRBV19
ASSGPGGNEQF
>NA|TRBJ2-7|TRBV6-6
ASSLRDRNYEQY
>NA|TRBJ1-1|TRBV2
ASSNRQDTEAF
>NA|TRBJ2-3|TRBV5-1
ASSLELAGGNTDTQY
>once|TRBJ2-7|TRBV12-5
ASGLVPPQGLSYEQY
>NA|TRBJ1-4|TRBV7-8
ASSLGSQGADGTNEKLF
>NA|TRBJ1-5|TRBV5-1
ASSLETGRQPQH
>NA|TRBJ1-6|TRBV11-2
ASNPEVLAQGERSPLH
>NA|TRBJ2-7|TRBV30
AWSVGRGYEQY
>NA|TRBJ2-5|TRBV6-5
ASSTTSGRRETQY
>NA|TRBJ2-7|TRBV5-1
ASSLKGAGEQY
>NA|TRBJ1-4|TRBV5-1
ASSPDRGGEKLF
>NA|TRBJ2-7|TRBV28
ASREALAGVNEQY
>once|TRBJ2-7|TRBV19
ASSIDPGGTYEQY
>NA|TRBJ2-2|TRBV30
ACPRGGPNTGELF
>NA|TRBJ1-6|TRBV13
ASSSDRRDSPLH
>NA|TRBJ1-6|TRBV30
AHEGISNSPLH
>few|TRBJ2-7|TRBV7-6
ASSSGTGPGEQY
>NA|TRBJ2-2|TRBV6-5
ASRQGAGELF
>NA|TRBJ2-1|TRBV9
ASSGGSSYNEQF
>NA|TRBJ1-1|TRBV7-6
ASSLDRMNTEAF
>NA|TRBJ1-5|TRBV19
ASSEMRGEPQH
>NA|TRBJ1-4|TRBV7-2
ASSRGAGKLF
>NA|TRBJ1-3|TRBV6-5
ASRRLGGDTIY
>NA|TRBJ2-2|TRBV4-1
ASSQDGRGNTGELF
>NA|TRBJ2-3|TRBV6-4
ASSDGRDPTDTQY
>NA|TRBJ2-6|TRBV19
ASSIPTSGGWANVLT
>NA|TRBJ1-2|TRBV7-2
ASSLTGQGARAYGYT